This TCR beta chain originates from a study of T cells in Graves' hyperthyroidism and ophthalmopathy. Points from the study as a whole: Prediction of ophthalmopathy progression came a median approximately 6.5 months pre-onset.

The CDR3 spans 17 residues. Per the germline V gene, CDR1 is SGHTA and CDR2 is FQGTGA. Trimming took 5 bases from V and 5 from J; bases not matched to a gene: 8. This clonotype came up many times. Its antigen remains unknown. Using RNA transcripts as the source, TCR beta CDR3 regions were amplified. During a first-round RT-PCR of the TCR CDR3, the HTBI primer set was used. A single record per CDR3 protein comes from TCRdb applying MiXCR to the multiplex PCR reads. This sample has approximately 380,000 distinct CDR3 sequences, with less than 20% found just once. The sequence was obtained from a man aged 18 to 30 with Graves' ophthalmopathy. V usage is TRBV7-3 and J usage is TRBJ2-3, with TRBD2 matching over 15 bases. The specimen sequenced was blood. The CDR3 DNA sequence: TGTGCCAGCAGCCGCGGGACTAGCGGGGGGTCGGTAGATACGCAGTATTTT. Amino acid sequence: CASSRGTSGGSVDTQYF.